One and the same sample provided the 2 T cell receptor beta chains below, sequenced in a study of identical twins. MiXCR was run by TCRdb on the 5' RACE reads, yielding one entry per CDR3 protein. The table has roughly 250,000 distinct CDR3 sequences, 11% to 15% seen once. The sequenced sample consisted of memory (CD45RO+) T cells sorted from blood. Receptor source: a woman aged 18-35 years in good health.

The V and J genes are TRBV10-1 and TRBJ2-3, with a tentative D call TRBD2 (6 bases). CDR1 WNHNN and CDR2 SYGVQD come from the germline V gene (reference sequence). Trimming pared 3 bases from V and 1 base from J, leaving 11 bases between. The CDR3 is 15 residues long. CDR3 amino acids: CASSEDGRGTDTQYF. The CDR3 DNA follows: TGCGCCAGCAGTGAAGACGGGAGAGGCACAGATACGCAGTATTTT.

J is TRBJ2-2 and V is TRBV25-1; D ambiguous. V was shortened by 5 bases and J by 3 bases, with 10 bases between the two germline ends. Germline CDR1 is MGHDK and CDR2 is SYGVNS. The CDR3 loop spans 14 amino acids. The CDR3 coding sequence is TGTGCCAGCAGTACCCCCCGGGACACCGGGGAGCTGTTTTTT. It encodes CASSTPRDTGELFF.